This TCR beta chain comes out of a study of cytomegalovirus exposure and HLA in healthy donors. Whole-study findings and limits: An Asian-associated ancestry cluster reportedly showed fewer N-insertions than the approximately 700-donor mean in a later analysis.

Details on this clone: Its antigen remains unidentified.

V lost 4 bases to trimming and J lost 4 bases; unmatched junction nucleotides: 3. Germline-derived CDR1 and CDR2 are SGHAT and FQNNGV. The CDR3 totals 14 residues. Primers: 60 Vbeta forward and 13 Jbeta reverse. The protocol was immunoSEQ multiplex PCR, while the TCRdb copy is restricted to in-frame clones and leaves out a portion. The sample gives over 200,000 clones, just under 85% of which show up once; more than 0.45% is in the top ten. The rearrangement links TRBV11-2 to TRBJ1-3; 8 positions agree with TRBD1. Sequencing used PBMCs. The sequence came from a woman between 35 and 50 years old in good health and CMV-seronegative. CDR3 residues: CASSWTGSGNTIYF. The CDR3 DNA sequence: TGTGCCAGCAGCTGGACAGGGTCAGGAAACACCATATATTTT.